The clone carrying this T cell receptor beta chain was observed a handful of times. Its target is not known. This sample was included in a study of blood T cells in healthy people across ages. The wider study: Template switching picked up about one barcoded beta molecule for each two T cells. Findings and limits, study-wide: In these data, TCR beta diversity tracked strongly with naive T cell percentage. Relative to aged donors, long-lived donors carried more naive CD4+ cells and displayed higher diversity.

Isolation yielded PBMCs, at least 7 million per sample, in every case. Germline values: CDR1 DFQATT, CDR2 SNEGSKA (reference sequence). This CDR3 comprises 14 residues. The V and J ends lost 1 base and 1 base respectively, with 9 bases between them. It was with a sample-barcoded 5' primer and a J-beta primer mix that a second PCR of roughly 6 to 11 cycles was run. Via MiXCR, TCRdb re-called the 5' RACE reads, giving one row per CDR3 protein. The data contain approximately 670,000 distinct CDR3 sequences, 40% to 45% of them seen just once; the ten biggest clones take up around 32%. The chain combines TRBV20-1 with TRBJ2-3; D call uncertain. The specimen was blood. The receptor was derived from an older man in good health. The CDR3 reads CSARGLVGTDTQYF. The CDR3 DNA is TGCAGTGCTAGAGGATTAGTGGGCACAGATACGCAGTATTTT.